This paragraph reports one T cell receptor (beta chain). Sequenced by immunoSEQ multiplex PCR; TCRdb stores in-frame clones only, minus some. The data contain around 700,000 clones, around 72% of them singletons. The CDR3 consists of 12 residues. V dropped 8 bases and J dropped 4 bases, with 9 bases sitting between them. From germline, CDR1 is MNHNY and CDR2 SVGAGI (reference sequence). The sample originates from a study of shared clonotypes between healthy human individuals. Sequencing was carried out using memory CD4+ T cells sorted from blood. The subset denotes: CD45RA-negative fraction. The sequence came from a woman aged 30 to 39 in good health. The genes are TRBV6-6 and TRBJ2-1, with D hard to call. As DNA, the CDR3 is TGTGCCAGCGGGAAGGTTTACAATGAGCAGTTCTTC. It codes for CASGKVYNEQFF.